The rows below give T cell receptor beta chains drawn from one sample of a study of cytomegalovirus exposure and HLA in healthy donors. TCRdb's table, derived via immunoSEQ multiplex PCR, lists solely in-frame clones and lacks some. The repertoire holds about 130,000 clones, roughly 71% seen once, with approximately 3.9% in the top ten. The material sequenced was PBMCs. The origin of the receptors is a woman aged 45-60 years in good health and CMV-seropositive. Both conserved end residues are part of each CDR3. The size entry is marked missing in some rows and otherwise reads once, few, many or a size class.

clone size: .; V gene: TRBV18; J gene: TRBJ2-7; CDR3 protein: CASSPGTASYEQYF
clone size: once; V gene: TRBV7-2; J gene: TRBJ1-5; CDR3 protein: CASSQLRDQPQHF
clone size: .; V gene: TRBV6-5; J gene: TRBJ2-3; CDR3 protein: CASSYASQAGDTQYF
clone size: .; V gene: TRBV6-6; J gene: TRBJ2-5; CDR3 protein: CASSYSTGEETQYF
clone size: .; V gene: TRBV7-6; J gene: TRBJ2-3; CDR3 protein: CASSWRDRGDTQYF
clone size: .; V gene: TRBV18; J gene: TRBJ2-3; CDR3 protein: CASSPAKTGVADTQYF
clone size: .; V gene: TRBV7-3; J gene: TRBJ2-3; CDR3 protein: CASSLWGGAADTQYF
clone size: .; V gene: TRBV6-4; J gene: TRBJ1-2; CDR3 protein: CASRTGGPNYGYTF
clone size: .; V gene: TRBV4-2; J gene: TRBJ2-3; CDR3 protein: CASSQDPWTGASTDTQYF
clone size: .; V gene: TRBV29-1; J gene: TRBJ1-5; CDR3 protein: CSTRTGGGQPQHF
clone size: .; V gene: TRBV13; J gene: TRBJ2-2; CDR3 protein: CASSLAGWGGKNTGELFF
clone size: .; V gene: TRBV28; J gene: TRBJ2-7; CDR3 protein: CASSPGQGIFYEQYF
clone size: .; V gene: TRBV5-5; J gene: TRBJ1-2; CDR3 protein: CASSLEGDLYGYTF
clone size: .; V gene: TRBV2; J gene: TRBJ2-1; CDR3 protein: CASRNNIFRDRGDNEQFF
clone size: .; V gene: TRBV28; J gene: TRBJ2-2; CDR3 protein: CASRPTGYAGELFF
clone size: once; V gene: TRBV7-6; J gene: TRBJ2-7; CDR3 protein: CASSSRDDRVNEQYF
clone size: .; V gene: TRBV29-1; J gene: TRBJ2-2; CDR3 protein: CSGEELNTGELFF
clone size: .; V gene: TRBV5-1; J gene: TRBJ1-1; CDR3 protein: CASSLYGEGTEAFF
clone size: .; V gene: TRBV29-1; J gene: TRBJ1-2; CDR3 protein: CSVDRGDDGYTF
clone size: .; V gene: TRBV7-2; J gene: TRBJ1-5; CDR3 protein: CASSLQNDQPQHF
clone size: .; V gene: TRBV30; J gene: TRBJ1-5; CDR3 protein: CAWSVRWYRINQPQHF
clone size: .; V gene: TRBV7-9; J gene: TRBJ2-7; CDR3 protein: CASSLSGQGFYEQYF
clone size: .; V gene: TRBV7-8; J gene: TRBJ2-5; CDR3 protein: CASSSTTPRKETQYF
clone size: .; V gene: TRBV19; J gene: TRBJ2-7; CDR3 protein: CASSKSPPGDRGFYEQYF
clone size: few; V gene: TRBV18; J gene: TRBJ1-6; CDR3 protein: CASSPGQGGNSPLHF